These 11 T cell receptor beta chains were all obtained from the same sample, sequenced in a study of beta chain features in type 1 diabetes (dated 2018 in TCRdb). General study outcomes and caveats: A moderate but significant shortening of TCRB CDR3 length was observed in type 1 diabetes patients in all four CD4+ subsets.

The library relied on the immunoSEQ multiplex PCR assay. All of the isolated RNA was reverse transcribed with the High Capacity cDNA Reverse Transcription Kit, so expressed TCRB transcripts were sequenced. This immuneACCESS table, as held by TCRdb, lists in-frame sequences with V and J called but not all clones. Of the missing ones, under half trace to an unresolved V gene in checked studies; the others have no known cause. A total of hundreds of thousands of clones appear in this sample, roughly 12% of them only once. About 0.01% of the sample lies in the top ten. No antigen has been identified for these receptors. The sequencing input was naive CD4+ T cells from blood. Read against the paper, the sample's cell subset or site label means: true naive CD4+ T cells. All receptors come from a woman in her late teens or twenties with type 1 diabetes.

The chain uses TRBV25-1 and TRBJ1-2; D possibly corresponds to TRBD1 (6 bases). Trimming pared 5 bases from V and 0 bases from J, leaving 10 bases between. This CDR3 is built from 14 residues. Germline CDR1 reads MGHDK; CDR2 reads SYGVNS. The CDR3 loop is CASSSAGANYGYTF. In nucleotides, the CDR3 is TGTGCCAGCAGTTCGGCAGGGGCTAACTATGGCTACACCTTC.

J is TRBJ1-1 and V is TRBV4-3; D gene unclear. CDR1 and CDR2 (germline): LGHNA, YSLEER. With 0 bases removed from V and 4 bases from J, the gap between germline ends came to 6 bases. The CDR3 runs 13 residues. CDR3 region: CASSQDWSTEAFF. CDR3 sequence (DNA): TGCGCCAGCAGCCAAGATTGGAGCACTGAAGCTTTCTTT.

The chain is built from TRBV14 and TRBJ2-7; 8 bases line up with TRBD2. The V gene end was trimmed by 1 base and the J gene end by 2 bases; junction bases not matched to a gene: 4. CDR3 length: 15 amino acids. Per germline, CDR1 SGHDN and CDR2 FVKESK. Written as DNA, the CDR3 is TGTGCCAGCAGCCAAGGAACTAGCGGTGCCTACGAGCAGTACTTC. It translates to CASSQGTSGAYEQYF.

The V gene is TRBV18, the J gene TRBJ1-1; D remains ambiguous. Germline CDR1 is KGHSH and CDR2 is LQKENI. CDR3 length: 15 amino acids. The V end was cut by 2 bases, the J end by 1 base, with 11 bases between. In DNA form, the CDR3 reads TGTGCCAGCTCACCAGTCGAGATAAGGAACACTGAAGCTTTCTTT. It specifies CASSPVEIRNTEAFF. The full variable domain, with the rest looked up from reference TRBV18 and TRBJ1-1, is NAGVMQNPRHLVRRRGQEARLRCSPMKGHSHVYWYRQLPEEGLKFMVYLQKENIIDESGMPKERFSAEFPKEGPSILRIQQVVRGDSAAYFCASSPVEIRNTEAFFGQGTRLTVV.

This clone was picked up a small number of times. The chain is built from TRBV29-1 and TRBJ1-1, with D unresolved. This CDR3 comprises 13 residues. V gave up 5 bases and J gave up 2 bases, with 12 bases separating them. The germline gives CDR1 SQVTM, CDR2 ANQGSEA. The DNA of the CDR3 is TGCAGCGTTCTGAGGGTGTTAAACACTGAAGCTTTCTTT. The encoded protein is CSVLRVLNTEAFF.

The sample holds a few counts of this clone. The V call is TRBV4-2, the J call TRBJ2-1; 11 bases are shared with TRBD2. The CDR3 has 16 residues. V shed 3 bases, J shed 3 bases, and the junction held 4 bases outside the gene matches. Germline V CDR1 and CDR2: LGHNA, YNFKEQ. The DNA of the CDR3 is TGTGCCAGCAGCCAGGGGGGACTAGCGGTCTACAATGAGCAGTTCTTC. Amino acids: CASSQGGLAVYNEQFF.

This clone has just a few counts. The V call is TRBV6-5, the J call TRBJ1-1, with D tentatively TRBD1 (5 bases). Trimming stripped 6 bases from V and 3 bases from J, with 17 bases between. The CDR3 is made up of 15 amino acids. In germline, CDR1 is MNHEY, CDR2 SVGAGI. The CDR3 DNA reads TGTGCCAGCAGAGGAACGGGAGGGGATTACACTGAAGCTTTCTTT. Protein product: CASRGTGGDYTEAFF.

This clone was picked up a small number of times. The rearrangement joins TRBV25-1 to TRBJ1-4; 7 bases map to TRBD1. The V and J ends lost 5 bases and 0 bases, in that order; junction bases with no gene match: 6. The CDR3 runs to 16 residues. CDR1 is MGHDK, CDR2 SYGVNS, per germline. The CDR3 loop is CASSQGQLSTNEKLFF. For the CDR3, the DNA is TGTGCCAGCAGTCAGGGACAGCTATCAACTAATGAAAAACTGTTTTTT.

This clone has just a few counts. V usage is TRBV13 and J usage is TRBJ2-1; TRBD1 agrees at 7 bases. The CDR3 is 15 residues long. The germline gives CDR1 PRHDT, CDR2 FYEKMQ (reference sequence). V was clipped by 5 bases and J by 0 bases; unmatched bases: 4. Here the CDR3 reads CASSQTGSSYNEQFF. Here the CDR3 DNA reads TGTGCCAGCAGCCAGACAGGGAGCTCCTACAATGAGCAGTTCTTC.

Details on this clone: This specimen includes other DNA sequences encoding the same CDR3. The CDR3 DNA reads TGCAGCGCCCCGGGACAGGGAACTGAAGCTTTCTTT. Translated: CSAPGQGTEAFF. The rearrangement uses TRBV29-1 and TRBJ1-1; 9 nucleotides match TRBD1. Trimming cost V 7 bases and J 5 bases; bases outside gene matches: 5. The CDR3 extends over 12 amino acids. CDR1 SQVTM and CDR2 ANQGSEA come from the germline V gene.

The gene calls are TRBV6-5 and TRBJ2-3; D unclear. CDR1 MNHEY and CDR2 SVGAGI come from the germline V gene. The ends were cut back, 5 bases at V and 2 bases at J, with 14 bases in the middle. The CDR3 runs 15 residues. The DNA of the CDR3 is TGTGCCAGCAGTCCCCTAGACTTTAACACAGATACGCAGTATTTT. Protein product: CASSPLDFNTDTQYF.